These T cell receptor beta chains were read from a single sample in a study of T cells in localized non-small cell lung cancer. Profiled with immunoSEQ multiplex PCR; TCRdb holds only in-frame clones, not every one. The sample contains about 33,000 clones, approximately 94% of which appear only once. Source: peripheral blood, taken before any cancer treatment. These receptors came from a female donor of 60 years or more with stage I lung adenocarcinoma. Both conserved end residues are part of each CDR3. Each record gives: V gene, CDR3 protein.

TRBV2,CASSEMGANTEAFF
TRBV5-1,CASSAGGGRSYEQYF
TRBV18,CASSPRGGAGEQFF
TRBV5-8,CASSFGLNTIYF
TRBV18,CASSQSSYNEQFF
TRBV6-1,CASPGGLRFYEQYF
TRBV18,CASSLYRHLDNYGYTF
TRBV28,CASSRQGADTEAFF
TRBV11-2,CASSPGDLMNTEAFF
TRBV6-5,CASTSEGSTEAFF
TRBV27,CASRFTGIGEKLFF
TRBV9,CASSVLGLPGRDTQYF
TRBV6-1,CASSENRGLGQPQHF
TRBV10-3,CAISGFAGANVLTF
TRBV10-3,CAISESGRTGGFSGANVLTF
TRBV4-1,CASSRAFSYNEQFF
TRBV7-6,CASSSGLAGTGELFF
TRBV2,CASRGGVAGGYNEQFF
TRBV18,CASSPPPGRDEQFF
TRBV11-3,CASSLSGTAQFF
TRBV28,CASSSIYGYTF
TRBV27,CASSSDRFSDVGTGELFF
TRBV6-5,CASSYGQVGNTIYF
TRBV6-4,CASSPGGGAGNEKLFF
TRBV7-9,CASRPDDRMNTEAFF
TRBV7-9,CAGGFSTDTQYF
TRBV7-5,CASWTAYSNQPQHF
TRBV5-4,CASSYTGDYGYTF
TRBV21-1,CASSRQRQGISYNSPLHF
TRBV6-4,CASSEGTGEWANQPQHF
TRBV11-2,CASSLWGQGTTTNEKLFF